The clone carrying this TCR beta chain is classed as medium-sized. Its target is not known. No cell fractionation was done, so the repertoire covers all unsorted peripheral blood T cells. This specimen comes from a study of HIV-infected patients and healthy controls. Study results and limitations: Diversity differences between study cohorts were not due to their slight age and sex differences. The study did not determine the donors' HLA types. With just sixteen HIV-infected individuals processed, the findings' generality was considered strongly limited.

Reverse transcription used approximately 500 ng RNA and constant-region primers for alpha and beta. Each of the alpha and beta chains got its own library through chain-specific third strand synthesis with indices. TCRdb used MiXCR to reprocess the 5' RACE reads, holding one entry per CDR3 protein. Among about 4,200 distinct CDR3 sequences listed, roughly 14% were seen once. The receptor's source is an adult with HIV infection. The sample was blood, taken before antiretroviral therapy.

In DNA form, the CDR3 reads TGCGCCAGCAGCCAACGGACTACTAGCGGGAGATCCAATGAGCAGTTCTTC. Amino acids: CASSQRTTSGRSNEQFF. The V gene is TRBV4-1, the J gene TRBJ2-1, with 11 bases lining up with TRBD2. The CDR3 is 17 amino acids. The germline V gene has CDR1 MGHRA and CDR2 YSYEKL. V shed 2 bases, J shed 6 bases, and the junction held 9 bases outside the gene matches.